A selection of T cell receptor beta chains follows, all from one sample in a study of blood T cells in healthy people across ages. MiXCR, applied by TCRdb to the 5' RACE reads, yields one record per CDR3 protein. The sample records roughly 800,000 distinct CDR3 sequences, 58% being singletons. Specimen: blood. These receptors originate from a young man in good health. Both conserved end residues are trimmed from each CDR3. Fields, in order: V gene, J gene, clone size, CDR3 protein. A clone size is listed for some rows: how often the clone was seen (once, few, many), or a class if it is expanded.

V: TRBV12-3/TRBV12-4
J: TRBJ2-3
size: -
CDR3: ASSLVGSRTDTQY

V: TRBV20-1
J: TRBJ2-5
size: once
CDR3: SARLAGDEQY

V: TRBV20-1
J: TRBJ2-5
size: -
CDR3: SASGLFSGVQETQY

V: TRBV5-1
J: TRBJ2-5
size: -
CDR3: ASSFISNNEQY

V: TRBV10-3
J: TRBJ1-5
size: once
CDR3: ATRTDSQGQPQH

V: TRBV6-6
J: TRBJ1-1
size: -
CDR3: ASNQQGAEAF

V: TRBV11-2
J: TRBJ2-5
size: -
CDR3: ASSLGSSAGQETQY

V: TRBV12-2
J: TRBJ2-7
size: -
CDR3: ASRPTTGVRREQY

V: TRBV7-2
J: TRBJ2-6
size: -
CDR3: ASSFRQTGANVLT

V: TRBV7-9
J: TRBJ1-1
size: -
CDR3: ASSLGPGQNTEAF

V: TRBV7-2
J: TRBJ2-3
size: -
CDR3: AISPRGASPDTQY

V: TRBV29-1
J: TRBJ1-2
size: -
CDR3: SVETHYGYT

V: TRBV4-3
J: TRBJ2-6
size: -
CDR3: ASSQVLPDYVGFSLSGANVLT

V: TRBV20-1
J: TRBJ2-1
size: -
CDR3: SVGEGSGRWGNKQF

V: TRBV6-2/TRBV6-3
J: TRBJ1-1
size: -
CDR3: ASSWAVEKTEAF

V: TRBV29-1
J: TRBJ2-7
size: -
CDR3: SALQGINAYEQY

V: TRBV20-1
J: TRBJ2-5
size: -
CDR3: SARARDRGKETQY

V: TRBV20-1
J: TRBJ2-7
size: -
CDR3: SATQTSGRFYEQY

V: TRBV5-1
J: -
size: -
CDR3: ASSLADTDYEQY

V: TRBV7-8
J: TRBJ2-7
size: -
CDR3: ASSLEGYGSSYEQY

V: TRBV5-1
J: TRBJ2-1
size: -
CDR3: ASSLTADNEQF

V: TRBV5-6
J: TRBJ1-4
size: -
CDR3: ASSPGSNEKLF

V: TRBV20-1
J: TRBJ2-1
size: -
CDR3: SARTPGGREQF

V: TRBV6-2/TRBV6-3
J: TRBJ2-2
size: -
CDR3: ASSFTVSGSRTGELF

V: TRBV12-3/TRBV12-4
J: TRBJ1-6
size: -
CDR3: ASSLSQGVSNSPLH

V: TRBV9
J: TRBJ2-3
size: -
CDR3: ASSVDSGRGPDTQY

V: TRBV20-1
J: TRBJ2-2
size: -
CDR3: SAGTGRGTGELF

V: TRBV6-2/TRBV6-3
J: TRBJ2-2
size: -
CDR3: ASSYHRSTGELF

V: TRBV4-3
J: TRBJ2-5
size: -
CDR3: ASSQELTSETQY

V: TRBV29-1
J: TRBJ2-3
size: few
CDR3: SAFTIADTQY

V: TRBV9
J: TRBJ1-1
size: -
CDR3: ASSAPSPEAF

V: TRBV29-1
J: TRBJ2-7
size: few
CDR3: SVEQSLAGVYEQY

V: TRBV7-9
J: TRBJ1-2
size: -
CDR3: ASSPASGAHYGYT

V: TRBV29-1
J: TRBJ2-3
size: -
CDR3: SVARLAAPDTQY

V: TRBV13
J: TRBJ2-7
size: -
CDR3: ASRGRTYEQY

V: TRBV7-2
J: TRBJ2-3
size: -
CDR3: ASSASAGWADTQY

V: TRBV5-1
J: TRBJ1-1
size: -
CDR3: ASSGMSPSRAF

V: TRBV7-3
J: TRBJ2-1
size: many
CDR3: ASSLKNEQF

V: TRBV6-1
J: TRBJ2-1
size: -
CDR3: ASSAGTVYNEQF

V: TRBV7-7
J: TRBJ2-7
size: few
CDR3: ASSLGPPTGYGTYEQY

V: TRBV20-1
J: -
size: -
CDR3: SAGEDRKETQY

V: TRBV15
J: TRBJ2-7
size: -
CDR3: ATSRDLVEDPSYEQY

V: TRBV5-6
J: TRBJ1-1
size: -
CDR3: ASTKQRANTEAF

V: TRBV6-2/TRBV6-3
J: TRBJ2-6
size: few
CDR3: ASRPTGTGGANVLT

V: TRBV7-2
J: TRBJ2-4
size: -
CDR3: ASSRGGGIQY

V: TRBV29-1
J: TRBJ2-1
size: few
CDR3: SGLKQGKNEQF

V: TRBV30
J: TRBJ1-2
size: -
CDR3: AGGQWTYGYT

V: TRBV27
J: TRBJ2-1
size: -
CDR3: ASSLQLLDYNEQF

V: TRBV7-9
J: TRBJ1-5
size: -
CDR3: ASSLTPGQGFSNQPQH

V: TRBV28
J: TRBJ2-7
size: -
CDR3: ASSFLTSRGYEQY

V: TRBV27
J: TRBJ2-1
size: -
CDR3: ASSLLGTSGRLEQF

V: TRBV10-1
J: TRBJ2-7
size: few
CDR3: ASSESWQGEQY

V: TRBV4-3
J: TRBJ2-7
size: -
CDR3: ASSQITGREQY

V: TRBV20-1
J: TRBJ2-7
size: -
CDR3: SARDDRITSYEQY